This note documents a single T cell receptor (beta chain) sequence. Germline CDR1 SGHTA, CDR2 FQGNSA. The CDR3 is 12 residues long. Trimming removed 4 bases from V and 2 bases from J, with 6 bases in between. This record comes from a study of human T cells and chemical hapten exposure. Time point reported: pre-sensitization, week 0. Treatment reported: therapeutic diphenylcyclopropenone sensitization with weekly scalp DPC. Individual cDNA molecules (in the library) carried attached unique molecular identifiers. Via MiXCR, TCRdb re-called the RACE reads, giving one row per CDR3 protein. The sample consists of about 250,000 distinct CDR3 sequences, around 7% of them appearing once.

This receptor was taken from a young man with alopecia areata. Some clones in this sample may be carry-over from other donors' samples. Here the sequenced sample was whole blood, taken in connection with sensitization to the hapten diphenylcyclopropenone (DPC). The rearrangement joins TRBV7-2 to TRBJ2-7; D not certain. CDR3 in amino acids: CASSWNAYEQYF. In nucleotides, the CDR3 is TGTGCCAGCAGCTGGAACGCCTACGAGCAGTACTTC.